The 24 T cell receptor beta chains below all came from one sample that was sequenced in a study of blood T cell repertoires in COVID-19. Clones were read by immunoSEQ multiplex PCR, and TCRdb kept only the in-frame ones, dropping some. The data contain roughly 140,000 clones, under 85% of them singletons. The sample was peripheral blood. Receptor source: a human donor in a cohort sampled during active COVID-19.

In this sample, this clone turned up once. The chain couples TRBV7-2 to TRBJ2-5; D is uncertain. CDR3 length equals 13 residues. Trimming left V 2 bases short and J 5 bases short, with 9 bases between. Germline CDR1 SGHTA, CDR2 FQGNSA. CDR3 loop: CASSLLTVETQYF. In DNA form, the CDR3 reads TGTGCCAGCAGCTTATTAACGGTGGAGACCCAGTACTTC.

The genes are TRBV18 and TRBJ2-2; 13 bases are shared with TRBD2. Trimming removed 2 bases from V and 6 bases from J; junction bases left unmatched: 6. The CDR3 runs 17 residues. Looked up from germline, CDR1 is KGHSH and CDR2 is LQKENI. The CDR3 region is CASSPGLAGAGAGELFF. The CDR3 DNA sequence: TGTGCCAGCTCACCAGGACTAGCGGGGGCCGGAGCCGGGGAGCTGTTTTTT.

The CDR3 loop reads CSASAPGGRTDTQYF. The CDR3 DNA sequence: TGCAGTGCTAGTGCCCCAGGGGGCCGCACAGATACGCAGTATTTT. The V gene is TRBV20-1, the J gene TRBJ2-3, with 8 bases identical to TRBD1. V shed 3 bases, J shed 1 base, and the junction held 6 bases outside the gene matches. The V gene's germline CDR1 is DFQATT and CDR2 SNEGSKA (reference sequence). The CDR3 has 15 residues.

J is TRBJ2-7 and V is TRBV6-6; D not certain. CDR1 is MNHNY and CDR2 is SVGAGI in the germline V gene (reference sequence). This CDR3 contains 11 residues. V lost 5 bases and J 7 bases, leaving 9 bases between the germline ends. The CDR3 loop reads CASSALTEQYF. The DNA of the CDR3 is TGTGCCAGCAGTGCGTTGACTGAGCAGTACTTC.

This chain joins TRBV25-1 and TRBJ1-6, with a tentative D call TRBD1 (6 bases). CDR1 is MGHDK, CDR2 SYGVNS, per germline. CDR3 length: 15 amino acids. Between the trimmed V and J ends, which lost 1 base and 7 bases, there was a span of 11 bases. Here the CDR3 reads CASSESRGYNSPLHF. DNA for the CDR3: TGTGCCAGCAGTGAATCCAGGGGTTACAATTCACCCCTCCACTTT.

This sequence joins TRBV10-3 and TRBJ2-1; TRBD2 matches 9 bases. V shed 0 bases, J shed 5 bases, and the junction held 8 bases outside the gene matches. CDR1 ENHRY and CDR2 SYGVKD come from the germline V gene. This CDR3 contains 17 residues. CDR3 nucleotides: TGTGCCATCAGTGAGTCTCGGGCTAGCGGGGACCACAATGAGCAGTTCTTC. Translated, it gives CAISESRASGDHNEQFF.

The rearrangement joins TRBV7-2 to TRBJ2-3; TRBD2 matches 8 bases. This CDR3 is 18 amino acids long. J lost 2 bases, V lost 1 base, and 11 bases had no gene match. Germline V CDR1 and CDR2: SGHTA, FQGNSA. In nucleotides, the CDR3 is TGTGCCAGCAGCTTAGACGGTTCGGGGCGGGGGGTCACAGATACGCAGTATTTT. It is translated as CASSLDGSGRGVTDTQYF.

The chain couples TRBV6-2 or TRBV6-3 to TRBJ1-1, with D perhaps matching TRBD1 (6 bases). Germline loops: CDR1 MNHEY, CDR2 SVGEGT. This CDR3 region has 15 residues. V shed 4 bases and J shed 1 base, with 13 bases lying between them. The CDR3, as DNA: TGTGCCAGCAGTTCGGCAGGGGCGTCGAACACTGAAGCTTTCTTT. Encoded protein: CASSSAGASNTEAFF.

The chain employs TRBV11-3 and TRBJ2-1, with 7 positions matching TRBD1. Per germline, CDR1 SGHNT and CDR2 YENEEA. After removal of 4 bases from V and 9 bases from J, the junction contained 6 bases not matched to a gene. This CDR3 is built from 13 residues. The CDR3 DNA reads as TGTGCCAGCAGCTCCAGACAGGGCGCTGAGCAGTTCTTC. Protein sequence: CASSSRQGAEQFF. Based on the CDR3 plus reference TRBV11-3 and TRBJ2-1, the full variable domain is EAGVVQSPRYKIIEKKQPVAFWCNPISGHNTLYWYLQNLGQGPELLIRYENEEAVDDSQLPKDRFSAERLKGVDSTLKIQPAELGDSAVYLCASSSRQGAEQFFGPGTRLTVL.

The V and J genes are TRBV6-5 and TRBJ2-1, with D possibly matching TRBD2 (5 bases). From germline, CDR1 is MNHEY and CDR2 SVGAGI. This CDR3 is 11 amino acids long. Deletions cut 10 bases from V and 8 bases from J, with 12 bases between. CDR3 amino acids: CATSRGYEQFF. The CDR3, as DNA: TGTGCCACTTCCAGAGGGTATGAGCAGTTCTTC.

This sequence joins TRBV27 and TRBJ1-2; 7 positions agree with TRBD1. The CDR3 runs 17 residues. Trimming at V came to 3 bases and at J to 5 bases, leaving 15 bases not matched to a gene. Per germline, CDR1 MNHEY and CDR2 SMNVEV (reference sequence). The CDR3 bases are TGTGCCAGCAGTTTTTCCCCTTTTAACAGGGGCCGGTATGGCTACACCTTC. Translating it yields CASSFSPFNRGRYGYTF.

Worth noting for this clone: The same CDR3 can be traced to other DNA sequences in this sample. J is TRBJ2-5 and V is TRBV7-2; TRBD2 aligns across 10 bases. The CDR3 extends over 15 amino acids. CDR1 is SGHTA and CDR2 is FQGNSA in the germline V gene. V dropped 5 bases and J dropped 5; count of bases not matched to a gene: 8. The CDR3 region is CASSPQRGGQETQYF. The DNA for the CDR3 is TGTGCCAGCAGCCCTCAGCGGGGGGGCCAGGAGACCCAGTACTTC.

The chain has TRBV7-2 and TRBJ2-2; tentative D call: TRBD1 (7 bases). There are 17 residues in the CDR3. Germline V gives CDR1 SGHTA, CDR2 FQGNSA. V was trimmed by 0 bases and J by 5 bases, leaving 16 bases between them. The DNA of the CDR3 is TGTGCCAGCAGCTTAGCCTTGGAGGGGGCCGAAACCGGGGAGCTGTTTTTT. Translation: CASSLALEGAETGELFF.

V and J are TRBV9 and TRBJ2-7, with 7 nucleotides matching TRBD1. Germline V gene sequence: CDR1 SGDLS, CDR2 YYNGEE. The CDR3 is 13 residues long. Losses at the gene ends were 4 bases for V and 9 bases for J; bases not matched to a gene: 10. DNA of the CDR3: TGTGCCAGCAGCCCCCGGACAGGATCCAGGCAGTACTTC. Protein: CASSPRTGSRQYF.

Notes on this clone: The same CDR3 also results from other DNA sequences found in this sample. The CDR3 is CASSLVGYEQYF. CDR3 coding DNA: TGTGCCAGCAGCTTAGTCGGCTACGAGCAGTACTTC. The chain joins TRBV7-8 to TRBJ2-7; D is undetermined. The V gene's germline CDR1 is SGHVS and CDR2 FQNEAQ. The V end lost 1 base, the J end lost 3 bases, and 4 bases lay between the germline ends. CDR3 size: 12 residues.

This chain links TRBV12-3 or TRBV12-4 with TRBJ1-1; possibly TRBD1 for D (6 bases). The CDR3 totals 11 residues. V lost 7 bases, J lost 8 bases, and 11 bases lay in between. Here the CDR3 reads CASTETGEAFF. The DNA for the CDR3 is TGTGCCAGCACCGAGACAGGAGAAGCTTTCTTT.

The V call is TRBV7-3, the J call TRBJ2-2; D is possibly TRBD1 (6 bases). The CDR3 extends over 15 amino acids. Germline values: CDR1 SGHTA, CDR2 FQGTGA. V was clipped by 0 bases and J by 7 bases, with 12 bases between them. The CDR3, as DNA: TGTGCCAGCAGCTTAACGACACAGGGCAGCGGGGAGCTGTTTTTT. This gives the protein CASSLTTQGSGELFF.

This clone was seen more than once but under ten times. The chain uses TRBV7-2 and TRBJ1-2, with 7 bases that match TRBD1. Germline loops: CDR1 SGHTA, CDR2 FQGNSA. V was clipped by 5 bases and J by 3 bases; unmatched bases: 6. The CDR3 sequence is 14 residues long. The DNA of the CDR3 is TGTGCCAGCAGCCGCGACAGGGTGGACTATGGCTACACCTTC. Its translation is CASSRDRVDYGYTF.

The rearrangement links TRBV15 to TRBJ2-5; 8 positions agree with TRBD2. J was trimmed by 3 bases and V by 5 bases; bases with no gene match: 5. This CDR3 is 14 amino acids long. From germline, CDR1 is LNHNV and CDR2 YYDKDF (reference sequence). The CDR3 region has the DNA TGTGCCACCAGCGGCGGGGGGCCAGAAGAGACCCAGTACTTC. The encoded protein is CATSGGGPEETQYF.

The CDR3 loop reads CASSLAGTGNGRIEQYF. The CDR3 bases are TGCGCCAGCAGCTTGGCCGGGACAGGGAACGGACGAATCGAGCAGTACTTC. This rearrangement joins TRBV5-1 to TRBJ2-7, with 9 bases matching TRBD1. Per the germline V gene, CDR1 is SGHRS and CDR2 is YFSETQ. V shed 0 bases and J 6 bases; nucleotides not matched to a gene: 13. The CDR3 contains 17 residues.

CDR3 in amino acids: CASSQGRNYGYTF. DNA of the CDR3: TGTGCCAGCAGCCAGGGGCGGAACTATGGCTACACCTTC. The chain combines TRBV28 with TRBJ1-2; D perhaps matches TRBD1 (6 bases). The V and J ends lost 6 bases and 2 bases respectively, with 10 bases between them. CDR3 length: 13 residues. Germline loops: CDR1 MDHEN, CDR2 SYDVKM.

The chain's CDR3 is CASSYSNRGRSPLHF. The CDR3 nucleotides read TGTGCCAGCAGTTACTCAAACAGGGGGAGGTCACCCCTCCACTTT. This chain uses TRBV6-5 with TRBJ1-6; 8 bases match TRBD1. Trimming at V came to 0 bases and at J to 10 bases, leaving 5 bases not matched to a gene. The CDR3 loop spans 15 amino acids. Germline CDR1 and CDR2: MNHEY and SVGAGI.

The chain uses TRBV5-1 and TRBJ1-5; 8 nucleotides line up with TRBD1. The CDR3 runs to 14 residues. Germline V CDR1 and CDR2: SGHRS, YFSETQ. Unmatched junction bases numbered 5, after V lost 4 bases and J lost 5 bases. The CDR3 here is CASSATGDDQPQHF. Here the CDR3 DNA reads TGCGCCAGCAGCGCGACAGGGGACGATCAGCCCCAGCATTTT.

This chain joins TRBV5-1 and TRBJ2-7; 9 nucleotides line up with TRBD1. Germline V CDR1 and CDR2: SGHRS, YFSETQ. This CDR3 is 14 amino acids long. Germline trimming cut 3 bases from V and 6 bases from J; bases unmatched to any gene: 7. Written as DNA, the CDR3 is TGCGCCAGCAGCTCGATACAGGGGGCGCGCGAGCAGTACTTC. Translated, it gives CASSSIQGAREQYF.